The 29 T cell receptor beta chains below were found in one sample sequenced in a study of T-cell reconstitution after alpha-beta-depleted transplantation in children. Unique molecular identifiers were used in preparing the TCRbeta library. TCRdb called the PCR reads again in MiXCR, with one record for every CDR3 protein. The sample shows roughly 300,000 distinct CDR3 sequences, about 10% of them seen only once. Here the sequenced sample was PBMCs from the stem cell graft donor, taken from the stem cell graft. The receptor source for this set is a human donor who donated a stem cell graft to a child with SCID.

In this sample, this clonotype turned up many times. The chain is built from TRBV12-3 or TRBV12-4 and TRBJ1-2; TRBD1 matches at 9 bases. This CDR3 contains 14 residues. The V segment lost 6 bases and the J segment 3 bases; nucleotides outside the gene matches: 5. The CDR3 region has the DNA TGTGCCAGCAGCTGGACAGGGGCAGACTATGGCTACACCTTC. Its translation is CASSWTGADYGYTF.

This clonotype showed up just a few times. The chain has TRBV29-1 and TRBJ1-4, with 10 bases identical to TRBD1. This CDR3 region has 15 residues. The V segment lost 5 bases and the J segment 12 bases; nucleotides outside the gene matches: 15. The germline V gene encodes CDR1 SQVTM and CDR2 ANQGSEA. The CDR3 DNA reads TGCAGCGTTCCGTCGTCCGGGACAGGGGAAGGCCAACTGTTTTTT. Protein sequence: CSVPSSGTGEGQLFF.

V gene TRBV5-1 combines with J gene TRBJ2-6; D is unclear. Germline-derived CDR1 and CDR2 are SGHRS and YFSETQ. The germline V and J ends were trimmed by 0 bases and 4 bases, with 5 bases remaining between them. The CDR3 sequence is 14 residues long. CDR3 loop: CASSLARGANVLTF. The CDR3 bases are TGCGCCAGCAGCTTGGCCCGGGGGGCCAACGTCCTGACTTTC.

This clonotype was seen a few times. The chain has TRBV6-1 and TRBJ2-2, with a possible D match to TRBD1 (5 bases). Germline CDR1 reads MNHNS; CDR2 reads SASEGT. The CDR3 is made up of 13 amino acids. Trimming removed 5 bases from V and 6 bases from J, with 10 bases in between. This CDR3 is CASSLTVPGELFF. In nucleotides, the CDR3 is TGTGCCAGCAGTCTGACAGTCCCCGGGGAGCTGTTTTTT.

The sample holds many counts of this clonotype. V and J are TRBV7-8 and TRBJ2-1; 8 bases agree with TRBD2. The germline CDR1 and CDR2 sequences are SGHVS and FQNEAQ. The CDR3 is 18 residues long. V lost 2 bases to trimming and J lost 5 bases; unmatched junction nucleotides: 14. As DNA, the CDR3 is TGTGCCAGCAGCTTACCCCGCCGCATAGCGGGGAGTAACAATGAGCAGTTCTTC. As protein: CASSLPRRIAGSNNEQFF.

This clonotype was observed many times. The chain is built from TRBV12-3 or TRBV12-4 and TRBJ2-7; D unclear. Trimming pared 1 base from V and 1 base from J, leaving 11 bases between. CDR3 length: 15 residues. The DNA of the CDR3 is TGTGCCAGCAGTTTAGAGGGTTCTATTTCCTACGAGCAGTACTTC. It is translated as CASSLEGSISYEQYF.

The genes are TRBV5-1 and TRBJ1-1; D may be TRBD1 (6 bases). Trimming removed 3 bases at V and 3 bases at J, with 12 bases between. The CDR3 has 14 amino acids. The germline CDR1 and CDR2 sequences are SGHRS and YFSETQ. CDR3 sequence (DNA): TGCGCCAGCAGCTCACAGGGAAGGGACACTGAAGCTTTCTTT. Translated, it gives CASSSQGRDTEAFF.

This clonotype was picked up many times. This chain uses TRBV20-1 with TRBJ2-7; 7 bases align to TRBD1. V lost 2 bases, J lost 4 bases, and 11 bases stayed unmatched. CDR1 is DFQATT and CDR2 is SNEGSKA in the germline V gene (reference sequence). This CDR3 comprises 15 residues. The CDR3 reads CSARRPRQGIYEQYF. Written as DNA, the CDR3 is TGCAGTGCTAGACGCCCCCGACAGGGTATTTACGAGCAGTACTTC.

This chain joins TRBV4-1 and TRBJ2-3, with TRBD2 as a possible D gene (7 bases). Germline CDR1 MGHRA, CDR2 YSYEKL. Trimming removed 3 bases from V and 6 bases from J, with 13 bases in between. CDR3 size: 14 residues. The CDR3 protein is CASSQTGLVDTQYF. Written as DNA, the CDR3 is TGCGCCAGCAGCCAGACAGGACTAGTTGATACGCAGTATTTT.

This clonotype was counted a few times. This chain uses TRBV4-2 with TRBJ2-3; 12 nucleotides align to TRBD2. This CDR3 comprises 16 residues. From germline, CDR1 is LGHNA and CDR2 YNFKEQ. Trimming cost V 5 bases and J 6 bases; bases outside gene matches: 9. The CDR3 sequence is CASSSRLAGEADTQYF. Written as DNA, the CDR3 is TGTGCCAGCAGCTCGAGACTAGCGGGGGAGGCGGATACGCAGTATTTT.

This clonotype was seen ten or more times. The chain uses TRBV29-1 and TRBJ2-3, with TRBD2 as a possible D gene (5 bases). From germline, CDR1 is SQVTM and CDR2 ANQGSEA. Trimming pared 5 bases from V and 0 bases from J, leaving 15 bases between. This CDR3 spans 15 amino acids. CDR3: CSVITSGPSTDTQYF. CDR3 DNA sequence: TGCAGCGTTATTACGAGCGGACCTAGCACAGATACGCAGTATTTT.

This clonotype was found many times. V is TRBV19 and J is TRBJ2-1, with D perhaps assigned TRBD1 or TRBD2 (5 bases each). Trimming removed 3 bases at V and 2 bases at J, with 11 bases between. There are 15 residues in the CDR3. Germline CDR1 LNHDA, CDR2 SQIVND (reference sequence). In nucleotides, the CDR3 is TGTGCCAGTAGTATGGTACTAGGGGCCTACAATGAGCAGTTCTTC. Translated, it gives CASSMVLGAYNEQFF.

The J gene is TRBJ2-3, the V gene TRBV20-1; TRBD2 matches 13 bases. The V gene's germline CDR1 is DFQATT and CDR2 SNEGSKA (reference sequence). This CDR3 contains 14 residues. Unmatched junction bases numbered 7, after V lost 7 bases and J lost 6 bases. CDR3 DNA: TGCAGTGTAACTAGCGGGGGGGCGCGGGATACGCAGTATTTT. This encodes CSVTSGGARDTQYF.

This clonotype was picked up many times. The chain employs TRBV10-3 and TRBJ2-2; 7 nucleotides line up with TRBD1. Germline-derived CDR1 and CDR2 are ENHRY and SYGVKD. V lost 6 bases, J lost 3 bases, and 7 bases stayed unmatched. CDR3 size: 15 residues. The DNA of the CDR3 is TGTGCCATCAGAGACAGGGTTTCCGACACCGGGGAGCTGTTTTTT. It yields the protein CAIRDRVSDTGELFF.

The chain has TRBV4-1 and TRBJ2-5, with a tentative D call TRBD1 (6 bases). CDR3 length: 15 amino acids. CDR1 and CDR2 (germline): MGHRA, YSYEKL. Deletions cut 1 base from V and 2 bases from J, with 11 bases between. This CDR3 is CASSQGGGTQETQYF. As DNA, the CDR3 is TGCGCCAGCAGCCAAGGAGGGGGAACGCAAGAGACCCAGTACTTC.

The genes are TRBV5-1 and TRBJ1-6, with 7 bases matching TRBD1. With 6 bases clipped from V and 5 bases from J, the junction kept 5 bases outside the gene matches. The CDR3 contains 14 residues. Germline V gives CDR1 SGHRS, CDR2 YFSETQ. The CDR3 loop is CASKAGTDNSPLHF. The CDR3 coding sequence is TGCGCCAGCAAGGCCGGGACAGATAATTCACCCCTCCACTTT.

The rearrangement links TRBV12-3 or TRBV12-4 to TRBJ2-6; D is perhaps TRBD2 (5 bases). The CDR3 sequence is 15 residues long. The V end was cut by 6 bases, the J end by 1 base, with 10 bases between. CDR3 bases: TGTGCCAGCAGCCCTTGGGAGTCTGGGGCCAACGTCCTGACTTTC. The encoded protein is CASSPWESGANVLTF.

The chain couples TRBV14 to TRBJ2-1, with 9 nucleotides matching TRBD1. Per the germline V gene, CDR1 is SGHDN and CDR2 is FVKESK. CDR3 size: 15 residues. V trimming: 3 bases; J trimming: 8 bases; junction bases outside the gene matches: 8. This chain's CDR3 is CASSQPGQGLHEQFF. CDR3 DNA sequence: TGTGCCAGCAGCCAGCCGGGACAGGGTCTCCATGAGCAGTTCTTC.

This chain uses TRBV6-2 or TRBV6-3 with TRBJ1-5; D call uncertain. Per the germline V gene, CDR1 is MNHEY and CDR2 is SVGEGT. The CDR3 loop spans 14 amino acids. Trimming removed 6 bases at V and 3 bases at J, with 12 bases between. The chain's CDR3 is CASSPWALNQPQHF. CDR3 nucleotides: TGTGCCAGCAGCCCCTGGGCCCTCAATCAGCCCCAGCATTTT.

This clonotype was detected ten times or more. This rearrangement joins TRBV7-9 to TRBJ2-1; 10 bases map to TRBD1. The CDR3 contains 15 residues. Germline values: CDR1 SEHNR, CDR2 FQNEAQ (reference sequence). The V and J ends lost 5 bases and 6 bases, in that order; junction bases with no gene match: 7. In nucleotides, the CDR3 is TGTGCCAGCAGCCACAGCAGGACAGGGGGCAATGAGCAGTTCTTC. This encodes CASSHSRTGGNEQFF.

V gene TRBV5-1 combines with J gene TRBJ2-1, with D possibly being TRBD2 (6 bases). The ends were cut back, 9 bases at V and 0 bases at J, with 16 bases in the middle. Germline V CDR1 and CDR2: SGHRS, YFSETQ. The CDR3 length is 15 residues. The CDR3 sequence: CATQLAGSSYNEQFF. The DNA for the CDR3 is TGCGCCACCCAACTGGCGGGGAGCTCCTACAATGAGCAGTTCTTC.

The rearrangement joins TRBV20-1 to TRBJ2-1; 8 positions match TRBD2. J lost 6 bases, V lost 8 bases, and 12 bases had no gene match. The CDR3 runs 14 residues. CDR1 and CDR2 (germline): DFQATT, SNEGSKA (reference sequence). CDR3 residues: CSQAAAGGLNEQFF. For the CDR3, the DNA is TGCAGTCAAGCCGCGGCGGGGGGCCTCAATGAGCAGTTCTTC.

This clonotype was observed at least ten times. This chain links TRBV3-1 with TRBJ2-3; 7 bases line up with TRBD2. The germline V gene has CDR1 LGHDT and CDR2 YNNKEL (reference sequence). The CDR3 totals 15 residues. V lost 2 bases, J lost 5 bases, and 7 bases stayed unmatched. CDR3 in amino acids: CASSQNGPGGDTQYF. DNA of the CDR3: TGTGCCAGCAGCCAAAACGGCCCGGGAGGAGATACGCAGTATTTT.

This chain uses TRBV29-1 with TRBJ2-4; 8 bases line up with TRBD1. CDR1 and CDR2 (germline): SQVTM, ANQGSEA. This CDR3 is built from 15 residues. V lost 3 bases to trimming and J lost 0 bases; unmatched junction nucleotides: 4. The CDR3 DNA sequence: TGCAGCGTTGAGAACAGGGGGATAGCCAAAAACATTCAGTACTTC. Translated, it gives CSVENRGIAKNIQYF.

This chain links TRBV20-1 with TRBJ2-7; tentative D call: TRBD2 (5 bases). CDR1 is DFQATT, CDR2 SNEGSKA, per germline (reference sequence). CDR3 size: 15 residues. V shed 0 bases and J shed 3 bases, with 15 bases lying between them. CDR3 residues: CSARDRDSAIYEQYF. In nucleotides, the CDR3 is TGCAGTGCTAGAGATCGAGATAGCGCGATCTACGAGCAGTACTTC.

This clonotype was counted a few times. The rearrangement links TRBV4-1 to TRBJ2-3; D is unresolved. CDR3 length equals 13 residues. Germline CDR1 is MGHRA and CDR2 is YSYEKL. V was trimmed by 1 base and J by 6 bases, leaving 8 bases between them. CDR3 sequence reads: CASSQVIGDTQYF. CDR3 DNA sequence: TGCGCCAGCAGCCAAGTTATCGGGGATACGCAGTATTTT.

This clonotype has just a few counts. This chain links TRBV19 with TRBJ2-5; the D gene is possibly TRBD2 (5 bases). The CDR3 extends over 16 amino acids. The V gene lost 4 bases and the J gene lost 5 bases, with 20 bases spanning the gap. From germline, CDR1 is LNHDA and CDR2 SQIVND (reference sequence). CDR3 loop: CASSKRSTGIGETQYF. Written as DNA, the CDR3 is TGTGCCAGTAGTAAGAGGAGCACGGGGATTGGGGAGACCCAGTACTTC.

This chain joins TRBV5-1 and TRBJ1-5, with no clear D. Germline lookup yields CDR1 SGHRS and CDR2 YFSETQ. The CDR3 length is 14 residues. Trimming stripped 1 base from V and 5 bases from J, with 10 bases between. CDR3 bases: TGCGCCAGCAGCTTGTCGTCCGGGGATCAGCCCCAGCATTTT. Translation gives CASSLSSGDQPQHF.

This clonotype was observed a few times. The gene calls are TRBV7-9 and TRBJ2-1; possible D gene TRBD2, 6 bases. The V end was cut by 8 bases, the J end by 0 bases, with 17 bases between. The germline V gene has CDR1 SEHNR and CDR2 FQNEAQ (reference sequence). The CDR3 totals 16 residues. CDR3 region: CASFGQEGSSYNEQFF. DNA for the CDR3: TGTGCCAGCTTCGGTCAGGAGGGCAGCTCCTACAATGAGCAGTTCTTC.